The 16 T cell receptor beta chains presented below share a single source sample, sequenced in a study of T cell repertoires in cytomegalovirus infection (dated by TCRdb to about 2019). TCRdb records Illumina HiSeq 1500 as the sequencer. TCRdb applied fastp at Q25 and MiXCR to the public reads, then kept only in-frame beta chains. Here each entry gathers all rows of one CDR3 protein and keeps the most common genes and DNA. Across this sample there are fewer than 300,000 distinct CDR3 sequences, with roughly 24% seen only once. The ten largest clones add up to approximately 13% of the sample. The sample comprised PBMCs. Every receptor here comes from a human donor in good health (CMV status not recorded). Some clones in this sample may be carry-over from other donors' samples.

CDR3 coding DNA: TGTGCCAGCAGTTTCGCTAGCGGGAGAAGAAATGAGCAGTTCTTC. This gives the protein CASSFASGRRNEQFF. J is TRBJ2-1 and V is TRBV7-3; 10 positions agree with TRBD2. The CDR3 consists of 15 residues. Germline V gives CDR1 SGHTA, CDR2 FQGTGA. Trimming took 6 bases from V and 7 from J; bases not matched to a gene: 9.

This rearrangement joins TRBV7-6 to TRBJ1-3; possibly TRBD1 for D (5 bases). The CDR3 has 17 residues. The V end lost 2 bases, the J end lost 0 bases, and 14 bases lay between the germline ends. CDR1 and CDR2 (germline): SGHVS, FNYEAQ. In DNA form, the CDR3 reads TGTGCCAGCAGCTTATCGACAGCCACCCTCTCTGGAAACACCATATATTTT. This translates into CASSLSTATLSGNTIYF. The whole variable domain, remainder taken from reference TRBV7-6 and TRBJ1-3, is GAGVSQSPRYKVTKRGQDVALRCDPISGHVSLYWYRQALGQGPEFLTYFNYEAQQDKSGLPNDRFSAERPEGSISTLTIQRTEQRDSAMYRCASSLSTATLSGNTIYFGEGSWLTVV.

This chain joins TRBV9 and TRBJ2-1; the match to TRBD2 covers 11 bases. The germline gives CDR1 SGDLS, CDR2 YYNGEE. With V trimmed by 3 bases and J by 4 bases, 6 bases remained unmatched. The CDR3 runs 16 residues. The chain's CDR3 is CASSGNTSGSYNEQFF. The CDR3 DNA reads TGTGCCAGCAGCGGGAATACTAGCGGGAGTTACAATGAGCAGTTCTTC.

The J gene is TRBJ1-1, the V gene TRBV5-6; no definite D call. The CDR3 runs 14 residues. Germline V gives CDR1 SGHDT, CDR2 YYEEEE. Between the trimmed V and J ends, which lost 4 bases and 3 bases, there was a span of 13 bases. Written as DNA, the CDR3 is TGTGCCAGCAGCGGCGGGGATGGGGACACTGAAGCTTTCTTT. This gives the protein CASSGGDGDTEAFF.

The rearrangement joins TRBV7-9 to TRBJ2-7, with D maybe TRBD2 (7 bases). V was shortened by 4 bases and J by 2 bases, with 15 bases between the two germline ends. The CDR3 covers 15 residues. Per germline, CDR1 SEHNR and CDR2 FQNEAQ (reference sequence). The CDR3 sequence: CASSSEGGRTYEQYF. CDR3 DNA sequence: TGTGCCAGCAGCTCGGAGGGGGGGAGAACCTACGAGCAGTACTTC.

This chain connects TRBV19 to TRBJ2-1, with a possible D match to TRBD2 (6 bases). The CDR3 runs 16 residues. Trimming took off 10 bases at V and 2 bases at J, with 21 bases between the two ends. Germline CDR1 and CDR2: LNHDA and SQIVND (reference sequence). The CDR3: CATQVGGSWTYNEQFF. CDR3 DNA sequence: TGTGCCACTCAAGTAGGAGGGTCCTGGACCTACAATGAGCAGTTCTTC.

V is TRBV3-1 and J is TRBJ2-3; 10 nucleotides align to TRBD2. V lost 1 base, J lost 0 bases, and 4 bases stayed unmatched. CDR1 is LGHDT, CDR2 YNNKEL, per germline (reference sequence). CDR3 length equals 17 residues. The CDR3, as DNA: TGTGCCAGCAGCCAAGTTGCTAGCGGGAGTAGCACAGATACGCAGTATTTT. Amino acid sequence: CASSQVASGSSTDTQYF.

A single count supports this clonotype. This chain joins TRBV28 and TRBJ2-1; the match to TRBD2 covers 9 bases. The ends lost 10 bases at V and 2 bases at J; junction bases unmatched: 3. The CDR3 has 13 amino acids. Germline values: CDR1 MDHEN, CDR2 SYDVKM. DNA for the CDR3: TGTGCCACGCGGGAGGGGGCCTACAATGAGCAGTTCTTC. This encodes CATREGAYNEQFF.

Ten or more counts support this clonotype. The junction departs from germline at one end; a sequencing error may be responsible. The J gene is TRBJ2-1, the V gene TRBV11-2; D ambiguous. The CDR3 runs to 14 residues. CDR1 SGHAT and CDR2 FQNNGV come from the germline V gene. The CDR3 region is CASTLPTFGNEQFF. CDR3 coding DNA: TGTGCCAGCACCTTACCTACGTTTGGGAATGAGCAGTTCTTC.

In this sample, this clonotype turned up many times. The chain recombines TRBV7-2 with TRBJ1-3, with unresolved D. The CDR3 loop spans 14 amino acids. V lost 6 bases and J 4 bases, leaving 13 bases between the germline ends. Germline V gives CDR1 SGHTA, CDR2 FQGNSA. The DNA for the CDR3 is TGTGCCAGCAGGTCCCCAGGCTTCGGAAACACCATATATTTT. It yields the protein CASRSPGFGNTIYF.

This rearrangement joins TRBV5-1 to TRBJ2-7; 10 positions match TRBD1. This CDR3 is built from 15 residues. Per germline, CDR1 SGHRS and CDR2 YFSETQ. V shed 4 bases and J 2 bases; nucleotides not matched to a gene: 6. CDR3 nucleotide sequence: TGCGCCAGCAGCCCTCGACAGGGGGCCGCCTACGAGCAGTACTTC. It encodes CASSPRQGAAYEQYF.

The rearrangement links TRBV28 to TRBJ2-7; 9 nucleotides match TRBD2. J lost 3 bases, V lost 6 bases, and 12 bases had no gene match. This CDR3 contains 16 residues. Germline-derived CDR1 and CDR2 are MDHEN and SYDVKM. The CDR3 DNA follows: TGTGCCAGCAGCCCCGGCGGGAGGGGGGATAGCTACGAGCAGTACTTC. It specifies CASSPGGRGDSYEQYF.

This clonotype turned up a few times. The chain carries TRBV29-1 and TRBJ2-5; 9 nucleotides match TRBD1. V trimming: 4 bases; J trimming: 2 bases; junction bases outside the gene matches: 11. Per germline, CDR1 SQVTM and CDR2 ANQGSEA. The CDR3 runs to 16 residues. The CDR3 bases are TGCAGCGTTGGGCCCGTTGGACAGGGGCGGCAAGAGACCCAGTACTTC. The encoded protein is CSVGPVGQGRQETQYF.

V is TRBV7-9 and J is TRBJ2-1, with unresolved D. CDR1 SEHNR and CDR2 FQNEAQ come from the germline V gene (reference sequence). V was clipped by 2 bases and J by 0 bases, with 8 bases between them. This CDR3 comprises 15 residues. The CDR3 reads CASSLLASSYNEQFF. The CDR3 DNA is TGTGCCAGCAGCTTACTGGCCAGCTCCTACAATGAGCAGTTCTTC.

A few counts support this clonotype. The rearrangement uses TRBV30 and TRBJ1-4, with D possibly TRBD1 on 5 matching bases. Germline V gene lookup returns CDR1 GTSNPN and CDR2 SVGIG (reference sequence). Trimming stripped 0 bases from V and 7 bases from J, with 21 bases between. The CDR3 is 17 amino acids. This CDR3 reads CAWSVITRPRAREKLFF. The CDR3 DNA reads TGTGCCTGGAGTGTGATAACCCGACCCAGGGCCCGTGAAAAACTGTTTTTT.

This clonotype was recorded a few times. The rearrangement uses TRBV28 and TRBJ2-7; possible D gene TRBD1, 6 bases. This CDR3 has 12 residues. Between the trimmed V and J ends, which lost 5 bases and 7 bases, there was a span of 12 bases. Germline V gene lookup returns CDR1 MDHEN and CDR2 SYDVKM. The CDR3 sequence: CASSVTGIEQYF. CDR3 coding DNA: TGTGCCAGCAGTGTTACAGGGATTGAGCAGTACTTC.